The rows below give T cell receptor beta chains drawn from one sample of a study of vaccination effects on CD4 cells after COVID-19. The repertoire was sequenced with immunoSEQ multiplex PCR; TCRdb's copy has only in-frame clones and lacks some. The data contain tens of thousands of clones, 70% to 80% of them singletons. These receptors' targets are unknown. Sequencing used CD4+ T cells from PBMCs cultured with HCoV-NL63 spike peptides, obtained before COVID-19 vaccination. Receptors were obtained from a human donor who received a COVID-19 vaccine. The CDR3 runs from the conserved cysteine through the conserved F or W. The order of the fields is clone size, D gene, J gene, V gene, CDR3 protein, CDR3 DNA. The D gene is left open where the match is weak. A clone size is listed for some rows: how often the clone was seen (once, few, many), or a class if it is expanded.

abundance: -
d_gene: -
j_gene: TRBJ2-5
v_gene: TRBV6-5
CDR3aa: CASRGTPTKTQYF
CDR3nt: TGTGCCAGCAGAGGGACTCCCACAAAGACCCAGTACTTC

abundance: -
d_gene: -
j_gene: TRBJ2-3
v_gene: TRBV2
CDR3aa: CASSWTETTSTDTQYF
CDR3nt: TGTGCCAGCAGCTGGACGGAAACTACTAGCACAGATACGCAGTATTTT

abundance: -
d_gene: TRBD2
j_gene: TRBJ2-1
v_gene: TRBV9
CDR3aa: CASSATSGAYNEQFF
CDR3nt: TGTGCCAGCAGCGCTACTAGCGGGGCTTACAATGAGCAGTTCTTC

abundance: -
d_gene: -
j_gene: TRBJ1-1
v_gene: TRBV6-5
CDR3aa: CASPTGGIAFF
CDR3nt: TGTGCCAGCCCAACGGGTGGAATAGCTTTCTTT

abundance: -
d_gene: -
j_gene: TRBJ2-1
v_gene: TRBV7-2
CDR3aa: CASSIAETREQFF
CDR3nt: TGTGCCAGCAGCATAGCAGAGACTCGGGAGCAGTTCTTC

abundance: -
d_gene: TRBD1
j_gene: TRBJ1-2
v_gene: TRBV6-5
CDR3aa: CASGGTGYGYTF
CDR3nt: TGTGCCAGCGGAGGGACAGGCTATGGCTACACCTTC

abundance: -
d_gene: -
j_gene: TRBJ1-1
v_gene: TRBV3-1/TRBV3-2
CDR3aa: CASSQSGTMNTEAFF
CDR3nt: TGTGCCAGCAGCCAATCCGGGACAATGAACACTGAAGCTTTCTTT

abundance: -
d_gene: TRBD1
j_gene: TRBJ1-6
v_gene: TRBV19
CDR3aa: CASSTADRPSPLHF
CDR3nt: TGTGCCAGTAGTACCGCGGACAGGCCCTCACCCCTCCACTTT

abundance: -
d_gene: -
j_gene: TRBJ1-5
v_gene: TRBV27
CDR3aa: CASSFLGVGNQPQHF
CDR3nt: TGTGCCAGCAGTTTCCTTGGGGTAGGGAATCAGCCCCAGCATTTT

abundance: -
d_gene: TRBD1
j_gene: TRBJ1-3
v_gene: TRBV6-2/TRBV6-3
CDR3aa: CASSYTTGTGFDGNTIYF
CDR3nt: TGTGCCAGCAGTTACACAACCGGGACAGGGTTCGACGGAAACACCATATATTTT

abundance: once
d_gene: TRBD2
j_gene: TRBJ2-5
v_gene: TRBV3-1/TRBV3-2
CDR3aa: CASSQDYPGGSDRPHKTQYF
CDR3nt: TGTGCCAGCAGCCAAGATTATCCGGGGGGGTCGGATCGGCCCCATAAGACCCAGTACTTC

abundance: -
d_gene: TRBD1
j_gene: TRBJ1-2
v_gene: TRBV9
CDR3aa: CASSGTGGNYGYTF
CDR3nt: TGTGCCAGCAGCGGGACAGGGGGAAACTATGGCTACACCTTC

abundance: -
d_gene: TRBD1
j_gene: TRBJ2-2
v_gene: TRBV18
CDR3aa: CASSLLGQGAIGTGELFF
CDR3nt: TGTGCCAGCTCACTGCTCGGACAGGGGGCGATTGGCACCGGGGAGCTGTTTTTT

abundance: -
d_gene: TRBD2
j_gene: TRBJ2-3
v_gene: TRBV4-1
CDR3aa: CASSQTRLAGGTSTDTQYF
CDR3nt: TGCGCCAGCAGCCAGACCCGGCTAGCGGGGGGGACTAGCACAGATACGCAGTATTTT

abundance: -
d_gene: -
j_gene: TRBJ1-2
v_gene: TRBV5-6
CDR3aa: CASSFRLEVRYGYTF
CDR3nt: TGTGCCAGCAGCTTCCGTCTCGAGGTCAGGTATGGCTACACCTTC

abundance: few
d_gene: -
j_gene: TRBJ1-5
v_gene: TRBV6-1
CDR3aa: CASSEDGYSNQPQHF
CDR3nt: TGTGCCAGCAGTGAGGACGGCTACAGCAATCAGCCCCAGCATTTT

abundance: -
d_gene: TRBD2
j_gene: TRBJ2-5
v_gene: TRBV10-2
CDR3aa: CASRGLAGEETQYF
CDR3nt: TGCGCCAGCAGGGGACTAGCGGGGGAAGAGACCCAGTACTTC

abundance: -
d_gene: -
j_gene: TRBJ1-2
v_gene: TRBV20-1
CDR3aa: CSASRGYGYTF
CDR3nt: TGCAGTGCTAGTCGGGGCTATGGCTACACCTTC

abundance: -
d_gene: TRBD1
j_gene: TRBJ1-4
v_gene: TRBV7-2
CDR3aa: CASSLGTGMTNEKLFF
CDR3nt: TGTGCCAGCAGCTTAGGGACAGGGATGACTAATGAAAAACTGTTTTTT

abundance: -
d_gene: -
j_gene: TRBJ2-3
v_gene: TRBV19
CDR3aa: CASSIKLVGHSTDTQYF
CDR3nt: TGTGCCAGTAGTATTAAGTTAGTGGGACACAGCACAGATACGCAGTATTTT

abundance: few
d_gene: -
j_gene: TRBJ1-2
v_gene: TRBV19
CDR3aa: CASNRRADYGYTF
CDR3nt: TGTGCCAGTAACCGTCGCGCGGACTATGGCTACACCTTC

abundance: -
d_gene: TRBD2
j_gene: TRBJ2-3
v_gene: TRBV24-1
CDR3aa: CATSGRLAGGVDTQYF
CDR3nt: TGTGCCACCAGTGGTCGACTAGCGGGGGGCGTAGATACGCAGTATTTT

abundance: few
d_gene: -
j_gene: TRBJ1-1
v_gene: TRBV2
CDR3aa: CASGRDGMNTEAFF
CDR3nt: TGTGCCAGCGGCAGGGACGGAATGAACACTGAAGCTTTCTTT

abundance: -
d_gene: TRBD2
j_gene: TRBJ2-1
v_gene: TRBV6-2/TRBV6-3
CDR3aa: CASSTQAGGGHNEQFF
CDR3nt: TGTGCCAGCAGTACCCAAGCGGGGGGGGGACACAATGAGCAGTTCTTC

abundance: -
d_gene: -
j_gene: TRBJ1-4
v_gene: TRBV7-2
CDR3aa: CASTPGPGRSEKLFF
CDR3nt: TGTGCCAGCACACCGGGTCCTGGCCGGAGCGAAAAACTGTTTTTT

abundance: -
d_gene: TRBD1
j_gene: TRBJ1-4
v_gene: TRBV6-1
CDR3aa: CASSESQGNEKLFF
CDR3nt: TGTGCCAGCAGTGAGTCACAGGGGAATGAAAAACTGTTTTTT

abundance: -
d_gene: -
j_gene: TRBJ1-3
v_gene: TRBV9
CDR3aa: CASSGGPGTGNTIYF
CDR3nt: TGTGCCAGCAGCGGGGGCCCAGGGACTGGAAACACCATATATTTT

abundance: -
d_gene: TRBD1
j_gene: TRBJ1-4
v_gene: TRBV14
CDR3aa: CASSQQGASNEKLFF
CDR3nt: TGTGCCAGCAGCCAACAGGGGGCTTCTAATGAAAAACTGTTTTTT

abundance: -
d_gene: TRBD1
j_gene: TRBJ2-5
v_gene: TRBV5-5
CDR3aa: CASSPVPGQGETQYF
CDR3nt: TGTGCCAGCAGTCCGGTCCCGGGACAGGGAGAGACCCAGTACTTC

abundance: -
d_gene: -
j_gene: TRBJ1-5
v_gene: TRBV5-5
CDR3aa: CASSPGGQYNQPQHF
CDR3nt: TGTGCCAGCAGCCCTGGGGGGCAGTACAATCAGCCCCAGCATTTT

abundance: -
d_gene: -
j_gene: TRBJ1-1
v_gene: TRBV11-3
CDR3aa: CASSLGKNTEAFF
CDR3nt: TGTGCCAGCAGCTTAGGGAAGAACACTGAAGCTTTCTTT

abundance: -
d_gene: TRBD1
j_gene: TRBJ2-1
v_gene: TRBV10-3
CDR3aa: CAIKGTGAPNEQFF
CDR3nt: TGTGCCATCAAGGGGACAGGGGCGCCCAATGAGCAGTTCTTC

abundance: -
d_gene: -
j_gene: TRBJ1-1
v_gene: TRBV6-6
CDR3aa: CASSQMAEAFF
CDR3nt: TGTGCCAGCAGCCAGATGGCTGAAGCTTTCTTT

abundance: -
d_gene: -
j_gene: TRBJ1-1
v_gene: TRBV6-4
CDR3aa: CASSRNPLLNTEAFF
CDR3nt: TGTGCCAGCAGTCGAAACCCGCTCCTAAACACTGAAGCTTTCTTT

abundance: few
d_gene: -
j_gene: TRBJ1-1
v_gene: TRBV6-2/TRBV6-3
CDR3aa: CASSYVQPNTEAFF
CDR3nt: TGTGCCAGCAGTTACGTCCAGCCGAACACTGAAGCTTTCTTT

abundance: -
d_gene: TRBD1
j_gene: TRBJ2-2
v_gene: TRBV5-4
CDR3aa: CASSWDRANTGELFF
CDR3nt: TGTGCCAGCAGCTGGGACAGGGCTAACACCGGGGAGCTGTTTTTT

abundance: -
d_gene: TRBD2
j_gene: TRBJ2-3
v_gene: TRBV2
CDR3aa: CASRISGATDTQYF
CDR3nt: TGTGCCAGCAGGATTAGCGGGGCAACAGATACGCAGTATTTT

abundance: -
d_gene: -
j_gene: TRBJ2-2
v_gene: TRBV14
CDR3aa: CASSPPTGELFF
CDR3nt: TGTGCCAGCAGCCCCCCCACCGGGGAGCTGTTTTTT

abundance: -
d_gene: TRBD1
j_gene: TRBJ2-2
v_gene: TRBV5-6
CDR3aa: CASSADRAPGELFF
CDR3nt: TGTGCCAGCAGCGCGGACAGGGCTCCCGGGGAGCTGTTTTTT

abundance: -
d_gene: -
j_gene: TRBJ2-1
v_gene: TRBV6-5
CDR3aa: CASSYRTLSSYNEQFF
CDR3nt: TGTGCCAGCAGTTACCGGACACTGAGCTCCTACAATGAGCAGTTCTTC

abundance: once
d_gene: TRBD2
j_gene: TRBJ2-5
v_gene: TRBV7-2
CDR3aa: CASSSAGLAGPQETQYF
CDR3nt: TGTGCCAGCAGCTCTGCCGGACTAGCAGGTCCCCAAGAGACCCAGTACTTC

abundance: -
d_gene: -
j_gene: TRBJ2-2
v_gene: TRBV11-3
CDR3aa: CASSLAGDTGELFF
CDR3nt: TGTGCCAGCAGCTTAGCAGGGGACACCGGGGAGCTGTTTTTT

abundance: -
d_gene: -
j_gene: TRBJ1-2
v_gene: TRBV6-2/TRBV6-3
CDR3aa: CASSYTLRAHGYTF
CDR3nt: TGTGCCAGCAGTTACACTTTAAGGGCCCATGGCTACACCTTC

abundance: -
d_gene: -
j_gene: TRBJ1-2
v_gene: TRBV5-1
CDR3aa: CASSLGQMNGYTF
CDR3nt: TGCGCCAGCAGCTTGGGCCAGATGAACGGCTACACCTTC

abundance: few
d_gene: -
j_gene: TRBJ2-2
v_gene: TRBV5-1
CDR3aa: CASSYLLPHQGTGELFF
CDR3nt: TGCGCCAGCAGTTATCTGTTACCGCATCAGGGGACCGGGGAGCTGTTTTTT

abundance: -
d_gene: -
j_gene: TRBJ2-1
v_gene: TRBV5-1
CDR3aa: CASSLLAGIGYNEQFF
CDR3nt: TGCGCCAGCAGCTTGTTGGCGGGGATAGGCTACAATGAGCAGTTCTTC

abundance: -
d_gene: -
j_gene: TRBJ2-5
v_gene: TRBV7-3
CDR3aa: CASSSAGLKQETQYF
CDR3nt: TGTGCCAGCAGCTCCGCTGGACTTAAACAAGAGACCCAGTACTTC

abundance: -
d_gene: -
j_gene: TRBJ2-5
v_gene: TRBV3-1/TRBV3-2
CDR3aa: CASSQDFTGETQYF
CDR3nt: TGTGCCAGCAGCCAAGATTTCACGGGGGAGACCCAGTACTTC

abundance: -
d_gene: -
j_gene: TRBJ2-5
v_gene: TRBV7-2
CDR3aa: CASSPSWGTETQYF
CDR3nt: TGTGCCAGCAGCCCCTCGTGGGGCACAGAGACCCAGTACTTC

abundance: -
d_gene: TRBD2
j_gene: TRBJ2-5
v_gene: TRBV7-2
CDR3aa: CASSLASQRGAETQYF
CDR3nt: TGTGCCAGCAGCTTAGCCTCACAGCGGGGAGCAGAGACCCAGTACTTC

abundance: -
d_gene: -
j_gene: TRBJ2-4
v_gene: TRBV6-7
CDR3aa: CASPGHLNIQYF
CDR3nt: TGTGCCAGCCCAGGGCACTTAAACATTCAGTACTTC

abundance: -
d_gene: -
j_gene: TRBJ2-5
v_gene: TRBV12-3/TRBV12-4
CDR3aa: CASSLGAQETQYF
CDR3nt: TGTGCCAGCAGTTTGGGGGCGCAAGAGACCCAGTACTTC

abundance: few
d_gene: TRBD1
j_gene: TRBJ1-2
v_gene: TRBV6-5
CDR3aa: CASRDSLYGYTF
CDR3nt: TGTGCCAGCCGGGACAGCCTCTATGGCTACACCTTC

abundance: -
d_gene: -
j_gene: TRBJ2-3
v_gene: TRBV4-1
CDR3aa: CASSQGPPVMASSTDTQYF
CDR3nt: TGCGCCAGCAGCCAGGGGCCACCCGTCATGGCGTCGAGCACAGATACGCAGTATTTT

abundance: once
d_gene: TRBD1
j_gene: TRBJ2-1
v_gene: TRBV30
CDR3aa: CAWSVRLEGAETNEQFF
CDR3nt: TGTGCCTGGAGTGTACGTCTAGAGGGGGCGGAAACCAATGAGCAGTTCTTC

abundance: few
d_gene: -
j_gene: TRBJ1-5
v_gene: TRBV24-1
CDR3aa: CATSDPRVSNQPQHF
CDR3nt: TGTGCCACCAGTGATCCTAGGGTTAGCAATCAGCCCCAGCATTTT

abundance: -
d_gene: -
j_gene: TRBJ1-2
v_gene: TRBV5-1
CDR3aa: CASADSLNYGYTF
CDR3nt: TGCGCCAGCGCGGACAGCCTAAACTATGGCTACACCTTC

abundance: -
d_gene: -
j_gene: TRBJ2-1
v_gene: TRBV3-1/TRBV3-2
CDR3aa: CASSRTPQTHNEQFF
CDR3nt: TGTGCCAGCAGCCGGACCCCCCAAACCCACAATGAGCAGTTCTTC

abundance: -
d_gene: -
j_gene: TRBJ2-5
v_gene: TRBV6-1
CDR3aa: CASSENPEPGETQYF
CDR3nt: TGTGCCAGCAGTGAAAACCCGGAACCCGGAGAGACCCAGTACTTC